The subject of this entry is one T cell receptor beta chain. Repertoires were generated with immunoSEQ multiplex PCR, while TCRdb's copy carries only in-frame clones and drops some. The sample records some 350,000 clones, 85% to 90% being singletons. This sample was taken from a study of blood T cell repertoires in COVID-19. Unmatched junction bases numbered 3, after V lost 5 bases and J lost 4 bases. The CDR3 loop spans 15 amino acids. CDR1 is SGHVS, CDR2 FQNEAQ, per germline. The clonotype comes from a human donor in a cohort sampled during active COVID-19. The chain combines TRBV7-8 with TRBJ2-1; 12 bases map to TRBD2. The specimen was peripheral blood. This chain's CDR3 is CASSRGTSGYNEQFF. The CDR3 DNA is TGTGCCAGCAGCCGAGGGACTAGCGGGTACAATGAGCAGTTCTTC.